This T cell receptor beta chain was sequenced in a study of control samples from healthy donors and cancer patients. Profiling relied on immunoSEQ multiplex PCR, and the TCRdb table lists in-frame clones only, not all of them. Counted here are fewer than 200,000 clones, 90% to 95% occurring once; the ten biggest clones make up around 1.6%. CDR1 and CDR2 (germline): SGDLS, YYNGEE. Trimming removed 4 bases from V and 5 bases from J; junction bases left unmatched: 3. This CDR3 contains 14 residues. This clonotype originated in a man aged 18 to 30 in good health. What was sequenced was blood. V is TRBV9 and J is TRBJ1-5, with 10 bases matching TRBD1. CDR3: CASSQGTGDQPQHF. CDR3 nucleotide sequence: TGTGCCAGCAGCCAAGGGACAGGGGATCAGCCCCAGCATTTT.